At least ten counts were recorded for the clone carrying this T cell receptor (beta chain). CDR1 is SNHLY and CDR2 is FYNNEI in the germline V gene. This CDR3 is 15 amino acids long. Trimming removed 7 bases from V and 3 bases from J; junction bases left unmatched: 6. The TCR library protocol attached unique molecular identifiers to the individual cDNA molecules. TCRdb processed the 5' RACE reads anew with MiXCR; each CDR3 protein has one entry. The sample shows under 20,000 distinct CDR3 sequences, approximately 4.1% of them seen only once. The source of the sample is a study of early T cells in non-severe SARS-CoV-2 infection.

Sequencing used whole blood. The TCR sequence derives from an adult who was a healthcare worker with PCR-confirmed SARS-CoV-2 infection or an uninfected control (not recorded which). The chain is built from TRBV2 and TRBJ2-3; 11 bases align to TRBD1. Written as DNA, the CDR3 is TGTGCCAGCAAATCGGACAGGGGGCCGACAGATACGCAGTATTTT. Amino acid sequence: CASKSDRGPTDTQYF. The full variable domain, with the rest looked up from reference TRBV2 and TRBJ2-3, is EPEVTQTPSHQVTQMGQEVILRCVPISNHLYFYWYRQILGQKVEFLVSFYNNEISEKSEIFDDQFSVERPDGSNFTLKIRSTKLEDSAMYFCASKSDRGPTDTQYFGPGTRLTVL.